This is a list of T cell receptor beta chains from one sample in a study of T cells in Graves' hyperthyroidism and ophthalmopathy. TCRdb re-called the multiplex PCR reads with MiXCR, one entry per CDR3 protein. This sample has hundreds of thousands of distinct CDR3 sequences, with about 15% found just once. Sequenced sample: blood. The source of these receptors is a man between 18 and 35 years old with Graves' ophthalmopathy. The CDR3 runs from the conserved cysteine through the conserved F or W. D genes are given only for firm matches. Clone size is given for some rows only: seen once, a few or many times, or a class if the clone is expanded.

j_call	v_call	d_call	clone_size	cdr3_aa	cdr3_nt
TRBJ1-1	TRBV6-1	NA	few	CASSRQLSDTEAFF	TGTGCCAGCAGTCGCCAACTTTCGGACACTGAAGCTTTCTTT
TRBJ2-2	TRBV6-1	NA	NA	CASKRVPGELFF	TGTGCCAGCAAACGAGTCCCCGGGGAGCTGTTTTTT
TRBJ2-7	TRBV12-3/TRBV12-4	TRBD1	many	CASSFLGQLYEQYF	TGTGCCAGCAGTTTTCTGGGACAGCTTTACGAGCAGTACTTC
TRBJ2-3	TRBV18	NA	many	CASSQQEGSTDTQYF	TGTGCCAGCTCACAACAGGAGGGTAGCACAGATACGCAGTATTTT
TRBJ2-7	TRBV7-3	NA	many	CASSPTLAQSSYEQYF	TGTGCCAGCAGCCCCACCCTAGCCCAGAGCTCCTACGAGCAGTACTTC
TRBJ1-1	TRBV29-1	NA	many	CSANRNMNTEAFF	TGCAGCGCAAACAGGAACATGAACACTGAAGCTTTCTTT
TRBJ2-1	TRBV27	NA	many	CASSLTGSLNEQFF	TGTGCCAGCAGTTTAACGGGCAGCCTCAATGAGCAGTTCTTC
TRBJ2-1	TRBV7-8	NA	many	CASRPAFSYNEQFF	TGTGCCAGTAGACCGGCCTTCTCCTACAATGAGCAGTTCTTC
TRBJ2-7	TRBV12-3/TRBV12-4	TRBD1	many	CASSFGQGLYEQYF	TGTGCCAGCAGTTTCGGACAGGGCCTCTACGAGCAGTACTTC
TRBJ1-2	TRBV29-1	TRBD1	many	CSAHTQGAQSGYTF	TGCAGCGCTCACACACAGGGGGCGCAGTCTGGCTACACCTTC
TRBJ1-2	TRBV30	NA	many	CAWSIPFGRGYTF	TGTGCCTGGAGTATCCCCTTTGGGCGTGGCTACACCTTC
TRBJ2-7	TRBV27	TRBD2	NA	CASRGGGSGRSFYEQYF	TGTGCCAGCAGGGGGGGGGGAAGCGGGAGATCTTTCTACGAGCAGTACTTC
TRBJ1-2	TRBV19	TRBD1	few	CASNPTGTGYGYTF	TGTGCCAGTAACCCTACCGGGACAGGATATGGCTACACCTTC
TRBJ2-2	TRBV12-5	NA	many	CASGPGLTNTGELFF	TGTGCTAGTGGGCCGGGACTTACGAACACCGGGGAGCTGTTTTTT
TRBJ1-5	TRBV18	NA	many	CASSPAYDSNQPQHF	TGTGCCAGCTCACCAGCATACGATAGCAATCAGCCCCAGCATTTT
TRBJ2-3	TRBV20-1	NA	NA	CSANLQSSTDTQYF	TGCAGTGCTAACCTACAATCTAGCACAGATACGCAGTATTTT
TRBJ2-2	TRBV12-3/TRBV12-4	NA	NA	CASREGHANTGELFF	TGTGCCAGCAGAGAGGGACACGCGAACACCGGGGAGCTGTTTTTT
TRBJ1-1	TRBV19	NA	NA	CASADWTEAFF	TGTGCCAGTGCAGATTGGACTGAAGCTTTCTTT
TRBJ1-1	TRBV11-3	NA	many	CASSLDGGSTEAFF	TGTGCCAGCAGCTTAGATGGAGGGTCCACTGAAGCTTTCTTT
TRBJ1-3	TRBV20-1	TRBD1	few	CSARGTGDGNTIYF	TGCAGTGCTAGAGGGACAGGGGATGGAAACACCATATATTTT
TRBJ2-1	TRBV30	TRBD1	many	CASDRDSAYNEQFF	TGTGCCAGTGACAGGGACAGTGCGTACAATGAGCAGTTCTTC
TRBJ2-3	TRBV10-3	NA	few	CAIDSGPDTQYF	TGTGCCATAGATTCTGGCCCAGATACGCAGTATTTT
TRBJ1-1	TRBV20-1	TRBD1	few	CSARQTGLYTEAFF	TGCAGTGCTAGACAGACAGGGTTGTACACTGAAGCTTTCTTT
TRBJ2-7	TRBV27	NA	many	CASSLAGPSYEQYF	TGTGCCAGCAGCTTGGCGGGGCCCTCCTACGAGCAGTACTTC
TRBJ1-2	TRBV28	TRBD1	many	CASSVVGQRYGYTF	TGTGCCAGCAGTGTCGTGGGACAGCGCTATGGCTACACCTTC
TRBJ2-3	TRBV18	NA	many	CASSPGEDTQYF	TGTGCCAGCTCACCTGGGGAGGATACGCAGTATTTT
TRBJ2-2	TRBV5-1	TRBD2	few	CASSPGGVNTGELFF	TGCGCCAGCAGCCCCGGGGGGGTGAACACCGGGGAGCTGTTTTTT
TRBJ2-7	TRBV6-1	NA	few	CASKQGVPGYEQYF	TGTGCCAGCAAACAGGGTGTCCCAGGCTACGAGCAGTACTTC
TRBJ2-7	TRBV7-9	NA	many	CASSQQQGSYEQYF	TGTGCCAGCAGCCAACAACAGGGTTCCTACGAGCAGTACTTC
TRBJ2-5	TRBV6-6	TRBD1	many	CASSYSTGGQETQYF	TGTGCCAGCAGTTACTCGACAGGGGGACAAGAGACCCAGTACTTC
TRBJ1-3	TRBV18	NA	NA	CASSPSAGSGNTIYF	TGTGCCAGCTCTCCATCGGCAGGGTCTGGAAACACCATATATTTT
TRBJ2-7	TRBV11-3	NA	many	CASPVAVPCSYEQYF	TGTGCCAGCCCCGTAGCGGTACCCTGTTCCTACGAGCAGTACTTC
TRBJ1-2	TRBV24-1	TRBD1	NA	CATNPGTGHGYTF	TGTGCCACCAATCCGGGGACAGGGCATGGCTACACCTTC
TRBJ1-1	TRBV6-5	NA	NA	CASSYRTTEAFF	TGTGCCAGCAGTTACAGGACAACCGAAGCTTTCTTT
TRBJ2-1	TRBV2	NA	many	CASRFFGGRANEQFF	TGTGCCAGCAGGTTCTTTGGGGGGCGGGCCAATGAGCAGTTCTTC
TRBJ2-7	TRBV12-3/TRBV12-4	TRBD2	many	CASSPLAGGFSYEQYF	TGTGCCAGCAGTCCCTTAGCGGGAGGTTTCTCCTACGAGCAGTACTTC
TRBJ1-2	TRBV5-1	TRBD1	many	CASSLSRGHGYTF	TGCGCCAGCAGCTTGTCCAGGGGGCATGGCTACACCTTC
TRBJ2-5	TRBV6-1	TRBD1	many	CASSGTGRETQYF	TGTGCCAGCAGTGGGACAGGGAGGGAGACCCAGTACTTC
TRBJ2-3	TRBV20-1	TRBD2	many	CSASGASGSTDTQYF	TGCAGTGCTAGTGGGGCTAGCGGGTCCACAGATACGCAGTATTTT
TRBJ1-3	TRBV28	NA	many	CASRPRLARFADANTIYF	TGTGCCAGCAGGCCCCGGCTTGCGAGGTTCGCGGACGCGAACACCATATATTTT
TRBJ1-4	TRBV7-8	NA	many	CASSLVGQTVEKLFF	TGTGCCAGCAGCTTAGTCGGGCAGACCGTAGAAAAACTGTTTTTT
TRBJ2-5	TRBV30	NA	NA	CARSFLASGTQYF	TGTGCCCGGAGTTTCTTAGCGTCGGGGACCCAGTACTTC
TRBJ2-7	TRBV6-1	TRBD1	NA	CASSEGQQGAYEQYF	TGTGCCAGCAGTGAAGGGCAACAGGGGGCCTACGAGCAGTACTTC
TRBJ2-3	TRBV15	TRBD1	many	CATSRGQGADTQYF	TGTGCCACCAGCAGAGGACAGGGGGCAGATACGCAGTATTTT
TRBJ2-5	TRBV20-1	NA	few	CSARKAEAQETQYF	TGCAGTGCTAGGAAGGCGGAGGCCCAAGAGACCCAGTACTTC
TRBJ1-3	TRBV7-2	NA	NA	CASSSNQADSGNTIYF	TGTGCCAGCAGCTCTAACCAAGCGGACTCTGGAAACACCATATATTTT
TRBJ1-2	TRBV7-9	TRBD1	many	CASSLGQGGLYGYTF	TGTGCCAGCAGCTTGGGACAGGGGGGTCTCTATGGCTACACCTTC
TRBJ2-2	TRBV5-4	TRBD1	NA	CASTPGTGNTGELFF	TGTGCCAGCACCCCTGGGACAGGGAACACCGGGGAGCTGTTTTTT
TRBJ2-6	TRBV28	TRBD2	many	CASSPGGGGANVLTF	TGTGCCAGCAGTCCCGGGGGGGGTGGGGCCAACGTCCTGACTTTC
TRBJ2-7	TRBV6-1	TRBD1	many	CASRFRAGTELYQSYEQYF	TGTGCCAGCAGGTTTAGGGCTGGGACAGAGCTGTATCAATCCTACGAGCAGTACTTC
TRBJ1-1	TRBV19	NA	few	CASSIERSTEAFF	TGTGCCAGTAGTATAGAACGGTCCACTGAAGCTTTCTTT
TRBJ2-2	TRBV29-1	NA	few	CSVGYIGAGELFF	TGCAGCGTTGGATATATAGGTGCCGGGGAGCTGTTTTTT
TRBJ1-5	TRBV4-2	TRBD1	many	CASSSDRVQPQHF	TGTGCCAGCAGCTCGGACAGGGTGCAGCCCCAGCATTTT
TRBJ1-5	TRBV19	NA	few	CASTRRDGGGESNQPQHF	TGTGCCAGTACCCGGCGGGATGGTGGGGGTGAGAGCAATCAGCCCCAGCATTTT
TRBJ2-1	TRBV6-4	NA	many	CASSDALQNEQFF	TGTGCCAGCAGTGACGCCCTGCAGAATGAGCAGTTCTTC
TRBJ2-3	TRBV19	TRBD2	NA	CASTPGLAGIHTQYF	TGTGCCAGTACCCCGGGACTAGCGGGAATTCATACGCAGTATTTT
TRBJ2-7	TRBV7-9	TRBD1	many	CASSGTTGNEQYF	TGTGCCAGCAGCGGAACGACAGGGAACGAGCAGTACTTC